This record concerns one T cell receptor beta chain sequence. A sample-barcoded 5' primer and a J-beta primer mix were used in a second PCR of roughly 7 to 12 cycles. TCRdb re-called the 5' RACE reads with MiXCR, one entry per CDR3 protein. The data contain 750,000 to 950,000 distinct CDR3 sequences, 20% to 30% of them singletons. V trimming: 2 bases; J trimming: 6 bases; junction bases outside the gene matches: 4. The CDR3 has 12 residues. Germline CDR1 is GTSNPN and CDR2 is SVGIG (reference sequence). The data stem from a study of blood T cells in healthy people across ages. This same sample was also part of a study on T cells of mothers and their children.

The source material was blood. The TCR was taken from a boy aged 5-17 years in good health. V usage is TRBV30 and J usage is TRBJ2-7; 7 positions agree with TRBD1. For the CDR3, the DNA is TGTGCCTGGAGTTCTACAGGGGCCGAGCAGTACTTC. The encoded protein is CAWSSTGAEQYF.